This is a list of T cell receptor beta chains from one sample in a study of CD8+CD57+ T cells in acquired aplastic anemia. TCRdb passed the reads through MiXCR, listing each CDR3 protein once. The sample consists of some 140,000 distinct CDR3 sequences, 40% to 65% of them appearing once. Sequencing used sorted CD4+, CD8+, or CD8+CD57+ T cells (not recorded which) from PBMCs. The receptors shown here come from a human donor with aplastic anemia. CDR3s include the opening cysteine and the closing phenylalanine or tryptophan. Fields, in order: D gene, CDR3 length, J gene, clone size, V gene, CDR3 protein, CDR3 DNA. The D gene is left open where the match is weak. The listing skips clone size in some rows; elsewhere it reads once, few, many or a size class.

d_call: TRBD1; cdr3_length: 13; j_call: TRBJ2-5; clone_size: .; v_call: TRBV20-1; cdr3_aa: CSAVTGGSETQYF; cdr3_nt: TGCAGTGCTGTCACAGGGGGCTCAGAGACCCAGTACTTC
d_call: TRBD1; cdr3_length: 14; j_call: TRBJ2-5; clone_size: .; v_call: TRBV12-3/TRBV12-4; cdr3_aa: CASSLWDREETQYF; cdr3_nt: TGTGCCAGCAGTTTATGGGACAGGGAAGAGACCCAGTACTTC
d_call: .; cdr3_length: 13; j_call: TRBJ2-5; clone_size: many; v_call: TRBV4-1; cdr3_aa: CASRNRGGETQYF; cdr3_nt: TGCGCCAGCAGAAACAGGGGAGGAGAGACCCAGTACTTC
d_call: .; cdr3_length: 13; j_call: TRBJ2-3; clone_size: few; v_call: TRBV7-7; cdr3_aa: CASSPLTPDTQYF; cdr3_nt: TGTGCCAGCAGCCCCCTTACTCCAGATACGCAGTATTTT
d_call: .; cdr3_length: 14; j_call: TRBJ1-6; clone_size: .; v_call: TRBV6-1; cdr3_aa: CASSRGLYNSPLHF; cdr3_nt: TGTGCCAGCAGCCGGGGACTGTATAATTCACCCCTCCACTTT
d_call: .; cdr3_length: 14; j_call: TRBJ1-3; clone_size: .; v_call: TRBV30; cdr3_aa: CAWSNPDSGNTIYF; cdr3_nt: TGTGCCTGGAGTAACCCGGACTCTGGAAACACCATATATTTT
d_call: .; cdr3_length: 13; j_call: TRBJ2-5; clone_size: few; v_call: TRBV7-3; cdr3_aa: CASSLNVGETQYF; cdr3_nt: TGTGCCAGCAGCTTAAACGTGGGGGAGACCCAGTACTTC
d_call: TRBD2; cdr3_length: 15; j_call: TRBJ2-7; clone_size: .; v_call: TRBV5-1; cdr3_aa: CASSSGLASVHEQYF; cdr3_nt: TGCGCCAGCAGCTCGGGACTAGCCTCAGTCCACGAGCAGTACTTC
d_call: TRBD1; cdr3_length: 15; j_call: TRBJ2-7; clone_size: many; v_call: TRBV7-9; cdr3_aa: CASSPSQGAPYEQYF; cdr3_nt: TGTGCCAGCAGCCCATCCCAGGGGGCGCCTTACGAGCAGTACTTC
d_call: .; cdr3_length: 13; j_call: TRBJ1-3; clone_size: .; v_call: TRBV10-3; cdr3_aa: CAISDRGGNTIYF; cdr3_nt: TGTGCCATCAGTGACAGGGGTGGAAACACCATATATTTT
d_call: TRBD2; cdr3_length: 16; j_call: TRBJ2-3; clone_size: .; v_call: TRBV10-3; cdr3_aa: CAISEAGGQDTDTQYF; cdr3_nt: TGTGCCATCAGTGAGGCGGGGGGCCAGGACACAGATACGCAGTATTTT
d_call: TRBD2; cdr3_length: 16; j_call: TRBJ2-7; clone_size: .; v_call: TRBV9; cdr3_aa: CASSVTHAGGKNEQYF; cdr3_nt: TGTGCCAGCAGCGTAACCCATGCGGGAGGGAAGAACGAGCAGTACTTC
d_call: .; cdr3_length: 14; j_call: TRBJ2-7; clone_size: .; v_call: TRBV5-4; cdr3_aa: CASSGAEGTYEQYF; cdr3_nt: TGTGCCAGCAGCGGCGCGGAGGGGACCTACGAGCAGTACTTC
d_call: .; cdr3_length: 14; j_call: TRBJ1-1; clone_size: .; v_call: TRBV10-3; cdr3_aa: CAISGTVMNTEAFF; cdr3_nt: TGTGCCATCAGTGGGACAGTCATGAACACTGAAGCTTTCTTT
d_call: TRBD1; cdr3_length: 15; j_call: TRBJ1-5; clone_size: .; v_call: TRBV24-1; cdr3_aa: CATSDWGQGNQPQHF; cdr3_nt: TGTGCCACCAGTGATTGGGGACAGGGCAATCAGCCCCAGCATTTT
d_call: .; cdr3_length: 16; j_call: TRBJ2-7; clone_size: many; v_call: TRBV2; cdr3_aa: CASSEALRDLTYEQYF; cdr3_nt: TGTGCCAGCAGTGAAGCGCTTCGAGACCTAACCTACGAGCAGTACTTC